The clone carrying this TCR beta chain was counted between two and nine times. These data originate in a study of chemoradiotherapy in HPV16-positive cancers. The germline V gene has CDR1 MNHEY and CDR2 SMNVEV (reference sequence). With 2 bases removed from V and 3 bases from J, the gap between germline ends came to 7 bases. The CDR3 has 13 residues. Some clones are missing from TCRdb's copy, which holds only in-frame ones; the method was immunoSEQ multiplex PCR. Of about 25,000 clones in the sample, 90% to 95% were seen once. The genes are TRBV27 and TRBJ1-2; D possibly corresponds to TRBD1 (5 bases). Sample: blood, taken from a patient who underwent chemoradiotherapy. The TCR comes from a human donor with HPV-associated anogenital cancer. CDR3 sequence reads: CASSLMGDYGYTF. The CDR3 DNA is TGTGCCAGCAGTTTAATGGGGGACTATGGCTACACCTTC.